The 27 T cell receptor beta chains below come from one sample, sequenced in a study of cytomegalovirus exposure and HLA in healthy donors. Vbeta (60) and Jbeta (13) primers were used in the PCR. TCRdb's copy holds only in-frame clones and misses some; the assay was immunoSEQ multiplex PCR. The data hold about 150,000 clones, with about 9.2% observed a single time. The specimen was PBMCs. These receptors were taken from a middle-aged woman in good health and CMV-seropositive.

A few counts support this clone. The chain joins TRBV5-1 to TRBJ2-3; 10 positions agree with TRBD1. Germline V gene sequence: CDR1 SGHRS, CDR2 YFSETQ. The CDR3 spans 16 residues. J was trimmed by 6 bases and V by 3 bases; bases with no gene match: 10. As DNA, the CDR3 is TGCGCCAGCAGCTCAACCGGACAGGGGGTGATGGATACGCAGTATTTT. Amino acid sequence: CASSSTGQGVMDTQYF.

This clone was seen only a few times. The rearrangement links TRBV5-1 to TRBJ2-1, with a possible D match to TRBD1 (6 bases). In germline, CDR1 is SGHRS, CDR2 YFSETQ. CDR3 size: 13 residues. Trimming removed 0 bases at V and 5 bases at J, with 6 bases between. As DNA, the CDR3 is TGCGCCAGCAGCTTGGACAGGGACAATGAGCAGTTCTTC. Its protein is CASSLDRDNEQFF.

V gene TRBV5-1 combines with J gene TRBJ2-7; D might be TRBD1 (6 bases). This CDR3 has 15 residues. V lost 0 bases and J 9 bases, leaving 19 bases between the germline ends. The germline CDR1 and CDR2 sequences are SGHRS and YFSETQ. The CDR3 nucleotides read TGCGCCAGCAGCTTGGCGCCAGGGGAAGGGCTAGGGCAGTACTTC. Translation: CASSLAPGEGLGQYF.

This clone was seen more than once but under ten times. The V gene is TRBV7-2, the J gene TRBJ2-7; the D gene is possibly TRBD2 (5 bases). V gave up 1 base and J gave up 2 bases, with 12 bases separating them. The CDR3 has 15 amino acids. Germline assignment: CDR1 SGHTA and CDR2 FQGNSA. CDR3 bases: TGTGCCAGCAGCTTAGATTACGGAGGCGCCTACGAGCAGTACTTC. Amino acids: CASSLDYGGAYEQYF.

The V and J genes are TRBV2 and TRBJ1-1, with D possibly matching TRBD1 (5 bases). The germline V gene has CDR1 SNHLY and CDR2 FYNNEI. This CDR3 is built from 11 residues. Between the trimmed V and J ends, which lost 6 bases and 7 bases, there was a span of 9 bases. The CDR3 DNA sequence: TGTGCCAGCAGCCTGACAGTTGAAGCTTTCTTT. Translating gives CASSLTVEAFF.

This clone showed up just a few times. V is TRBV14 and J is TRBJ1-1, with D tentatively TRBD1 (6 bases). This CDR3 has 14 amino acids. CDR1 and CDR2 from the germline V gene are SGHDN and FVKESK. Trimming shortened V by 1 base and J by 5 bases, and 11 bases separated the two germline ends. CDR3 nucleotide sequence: TGTGCCAGCAGCCAAGGGGGGGGCTGGACTGAAGCTTTCTTT. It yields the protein CASSQGGGWTEAFF.

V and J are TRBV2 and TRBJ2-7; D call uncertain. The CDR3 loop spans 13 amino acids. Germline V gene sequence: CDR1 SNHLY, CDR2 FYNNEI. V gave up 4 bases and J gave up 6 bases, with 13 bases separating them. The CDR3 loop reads CASSGVTPTEQYF. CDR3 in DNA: TGTGCCAGCAGTGGCGTGACACCGACCGAGCAGTACTTC.

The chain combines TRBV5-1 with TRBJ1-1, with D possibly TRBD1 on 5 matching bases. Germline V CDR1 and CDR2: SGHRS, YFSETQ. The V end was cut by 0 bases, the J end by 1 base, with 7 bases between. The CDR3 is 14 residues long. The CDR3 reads CASSLDRQNTEAFF. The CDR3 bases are TGCGCCAGCAGCTTGGACAGGCAGAACACTGAAGCTTTCTTT.

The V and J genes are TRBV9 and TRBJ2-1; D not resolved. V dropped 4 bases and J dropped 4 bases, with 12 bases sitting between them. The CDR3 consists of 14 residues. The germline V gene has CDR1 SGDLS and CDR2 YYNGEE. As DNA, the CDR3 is TGTGCCAGCAGCCCCGTGCCAGCGTACAATGAGCAGTTCTTC. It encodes CASSPVPAYNEQFF.

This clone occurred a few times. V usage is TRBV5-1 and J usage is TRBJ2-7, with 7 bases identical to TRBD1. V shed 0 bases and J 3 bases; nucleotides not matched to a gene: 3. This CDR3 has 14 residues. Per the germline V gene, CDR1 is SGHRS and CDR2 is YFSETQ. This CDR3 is CASSLGSGGYEQYF. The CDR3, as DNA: TGCGCCAGCAGCTTGGGGTCAGGGGGCTACGAGCAGTACTTC. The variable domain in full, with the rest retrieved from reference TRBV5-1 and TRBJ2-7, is KAGVTQTPRYLIKTRGQQVTLSCSPISGHRSVSWYQQTPGQGLQFLFEYFSETQRNKGNFPGRFSGRQFSNSRSEMNVSTLELGDSALYLCASSLGSGGYEQYFGPGTRLTVT.

The CDR3 reads CATTQRGVYNEQFF. The CDR3 DNA reads TGTGCCACCACGCAGCGGGGGGTATACAATGAGCAGTTCTTC. The genes are TRBV15 and TRBJ2-1, with 9 bases matching TRBD2. After removal of 7 bases from V and 4 bases from J, the junction contained 5 bases not matched to a gene. The CDR3 is 14 residues long. Germline assignment: CDR1 LNHNV and CDR2 YYDKDF (reference sequence).

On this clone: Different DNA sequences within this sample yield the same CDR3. CDR3: CASSEQGYNSPLHF. CDR3 sequence (DNA): TGTGCCAGCAGTGAACAGGGTTATAATTCACCCCTCCACTTT. The chain joins TRBV6-1 to TRBJ1-6; D possibly corresponds to TRBD1 (5 bases). CDR3 size: 14 residues. With 2 bases removed from V and 4 bases from J, the gap between germline ends came to 6 bases. Germline values: CDR1 MNHNS, CDR2 SASEGT.

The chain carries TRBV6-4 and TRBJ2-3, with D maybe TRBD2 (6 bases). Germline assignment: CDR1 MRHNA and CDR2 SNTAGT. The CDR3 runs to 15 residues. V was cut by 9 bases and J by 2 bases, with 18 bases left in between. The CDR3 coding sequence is TGTGCCAGGCTTGAACCCCGGGACTTCACAGATACGCAGTATTTT. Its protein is CARLEPRDFTDTQYF.

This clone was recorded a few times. Written as DNA, the CDR3 is TGCAGCGGCGCCGGGACTAGCTCTTCCAATGAGCAGTTCTTC. It encodes CSGAGTSSSNEQFF. The V gene is TRBV29-1, the J gene TRBJ2-1; 9 positions agree with TRBD2. Germline trimming cut 7 bases from V and 6 bases from J; bases unmatched to any gene: 10. CDR3 length equals 14 residues. Germline CDR1 SQVTM, CDR2 ANQGSEA.

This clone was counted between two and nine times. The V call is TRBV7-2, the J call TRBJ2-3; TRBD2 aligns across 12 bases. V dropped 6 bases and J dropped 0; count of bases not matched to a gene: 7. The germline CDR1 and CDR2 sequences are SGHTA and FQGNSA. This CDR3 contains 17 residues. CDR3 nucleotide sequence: TGTGCCAGCAGTTCATACGGACTAGCGGGGAGCACAGATACGCAGTATTTT. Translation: CASSSYGLAGSTDTQYF. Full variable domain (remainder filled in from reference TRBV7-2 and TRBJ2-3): GAGVSQSPSNKVTEKGKDVELRCDPISGHTALYWYRQSLGQGLEFLIYFQGNSAPDKSGLPSDRFSAERTGGSVSTLTIQRTQQEDSAVYLCASSSYGLAGSTDTQYFGPGTRLTVL.

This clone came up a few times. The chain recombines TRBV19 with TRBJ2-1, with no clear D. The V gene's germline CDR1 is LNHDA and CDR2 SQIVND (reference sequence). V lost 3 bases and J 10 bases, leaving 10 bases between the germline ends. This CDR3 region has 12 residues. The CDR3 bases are TGTGCCAGTAGTATTCGAAGCTCGGAGCAGTTCTTC. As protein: CASSIRSSEQFF.

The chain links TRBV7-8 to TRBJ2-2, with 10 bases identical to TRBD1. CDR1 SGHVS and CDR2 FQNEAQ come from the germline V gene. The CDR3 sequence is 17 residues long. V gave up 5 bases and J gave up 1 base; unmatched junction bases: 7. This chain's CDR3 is CASSLQTGGQNTGELFF. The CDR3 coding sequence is TGTGCCAGCAGCCTACAGACAGGGGGCCAGAACACCGGGGAGCTGTTTTTT.

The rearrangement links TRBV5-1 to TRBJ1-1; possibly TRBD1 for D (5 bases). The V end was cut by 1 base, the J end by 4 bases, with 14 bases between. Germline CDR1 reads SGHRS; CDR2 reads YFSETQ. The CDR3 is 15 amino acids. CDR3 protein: CASSLSQVGGTEAFF. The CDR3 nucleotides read TGCGCCAGCAGCTTGTCCCAGGTGGGGGGCACTGAAGCTTTCTTT.

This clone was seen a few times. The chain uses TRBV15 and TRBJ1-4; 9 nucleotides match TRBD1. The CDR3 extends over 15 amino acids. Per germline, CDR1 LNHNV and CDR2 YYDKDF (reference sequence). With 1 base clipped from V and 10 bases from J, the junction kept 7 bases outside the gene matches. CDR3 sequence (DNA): TGTGCCACCAGCAGAGGAGGGACAGGGTTGGGAAAACTGTTTTTT. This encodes CATSRGGTGLGKLFF. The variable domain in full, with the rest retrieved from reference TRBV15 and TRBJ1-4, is DAMVIQNPRYQVTQFGKPVTLSCSQTLNHNVMYWYQQKSSQAPKLLFHYYDKDFNNEADTPDNFQSRRPNTSFCFLDIRSPGLGDTAMYLCATSRGGTGLGKLFFGSGTQLSVL.

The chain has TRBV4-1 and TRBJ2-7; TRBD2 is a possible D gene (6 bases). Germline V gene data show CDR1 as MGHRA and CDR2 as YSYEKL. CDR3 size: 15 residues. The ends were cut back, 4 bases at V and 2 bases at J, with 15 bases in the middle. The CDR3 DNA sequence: TGCGCCAGCAGCCCCGAGCGGGCCGCTACCTACGAGCAGTACTTC. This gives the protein CASSPERAATYEQYF.

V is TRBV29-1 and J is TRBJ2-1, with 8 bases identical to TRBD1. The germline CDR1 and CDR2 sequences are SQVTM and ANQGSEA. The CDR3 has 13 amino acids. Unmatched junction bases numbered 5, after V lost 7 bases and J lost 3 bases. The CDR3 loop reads CSATGGYYNEQFF. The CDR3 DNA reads TGCAGCGCTACAGGGGGATACTACAATGAGCAGTTCTTC.

CDR3 region: CATRDSLTETQYF. The CDR3 DNA reads TGTGCCACTCGGGACTCCCTAACGGAGACCCAGTACTTC. The chain joins TRBV10-3 to TRBJ2-5; TRBD2 might be the D (6 bases). This CDR3 is 13 amino acids long. Germline V CDR1 and CDR2: ENHRY, SYGVKD. V was shortened by 10 bases and J by 5 bases, with 17 bases between the two germline ends.

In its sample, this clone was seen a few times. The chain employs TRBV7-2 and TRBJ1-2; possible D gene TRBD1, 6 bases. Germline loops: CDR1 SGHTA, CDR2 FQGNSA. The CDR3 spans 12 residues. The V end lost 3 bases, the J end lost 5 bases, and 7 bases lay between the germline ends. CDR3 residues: CASSFQGYGYTF. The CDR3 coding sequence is TGTGCCAGCAGCTTCCAGGGGTATGGCTACACCTTC.

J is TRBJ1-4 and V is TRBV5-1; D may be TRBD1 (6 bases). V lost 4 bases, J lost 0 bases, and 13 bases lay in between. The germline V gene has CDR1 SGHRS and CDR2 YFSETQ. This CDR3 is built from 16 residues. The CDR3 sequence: CASSAGQIATNEKLFF. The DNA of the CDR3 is TGCGCCAGCAGCGCCGGACAGATTGCAACTAATGAAAAACTGTTTTTT. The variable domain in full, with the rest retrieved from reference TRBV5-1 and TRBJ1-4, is KAGVTQTPRYLIKTRGQQVTLSCSPISGHRSVSWYQQTPGQGLQFLFEYFSETQRNKGNFPGRFSGRQFSNSRSEMNVSTLELGDSALYLCASSAGQIATNEKLFFGSGTQLSVL.

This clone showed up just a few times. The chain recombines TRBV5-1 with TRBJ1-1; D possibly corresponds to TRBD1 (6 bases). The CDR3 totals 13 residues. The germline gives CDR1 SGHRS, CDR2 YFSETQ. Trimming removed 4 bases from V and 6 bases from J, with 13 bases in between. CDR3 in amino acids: CASSPDSLAEAFF. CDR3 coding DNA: TGCGCCAGCAGCCCGGACAGTTTAGCTGAAGCTTTCTTT.

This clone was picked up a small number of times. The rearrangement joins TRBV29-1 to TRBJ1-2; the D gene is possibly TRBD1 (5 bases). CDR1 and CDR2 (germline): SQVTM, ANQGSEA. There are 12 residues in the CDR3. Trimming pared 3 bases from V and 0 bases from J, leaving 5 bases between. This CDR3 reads CSVDRANYGYTF. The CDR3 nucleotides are TGCAGCGTTGACAGGGCTAACTATGGCTACACCTTC.

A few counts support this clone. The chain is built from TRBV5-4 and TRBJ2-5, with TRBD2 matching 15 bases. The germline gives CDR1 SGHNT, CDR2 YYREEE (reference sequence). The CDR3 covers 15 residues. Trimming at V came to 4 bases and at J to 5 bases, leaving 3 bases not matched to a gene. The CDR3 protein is CASSTGTSGGETQYF. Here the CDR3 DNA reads TGTGCCAGCAGCACTGGGACTAGCGGGGGGGAGACCCAGTACTTC.